The 18 T cell receptor beta chains listed next were all sequenced from one sample in a study of T cells in Graves' hyperthyroidism and ophthalmopathy. Amplified TCR beta CDR3 regions derived from RNA transcripts. The study used the HTBI primer set for a first-round RT-PCR of the TCR CDR3. Each CDR3 protein is one row after TCRdb ran MiXCR on the multiplex PCR reads. This sample has 350,000 or so distinct CDR3 sequences, with around a sixth found just once. The specimen was blood. These receptors came from a woman in her fifties or sixties with Graves' hyperthyroidism.

This clonotype came up a few times. The J gene is TRBJ2-7, the V gene TRBV30; TRBD2 matches at 10 bases. Per the germline V gene, CDR1 is GTSNPN and CDR2 is SVGIG (reference sequence). The V segment lost 1 base and the J segment 4 bases; nucleotides outside the gene matches: 13. The CDR3 spans 17 residues. The CDR3 region is CAWSGGLAGVSGYEQYF. In nucleotides, the CDR3 is TGTGCCTGGAGTGGGGGGCTAGCGGGAGTTTCGGGGTACGAGCAGTACTTC.

The table lists this clonotype with a few counts. The rearrangement links TRBV18 to TRBJ2-3; TRBD2 matches at 8 bases. In germline, CDR1 is KGHSH, CDR2 LQKENI. V shed 0 bases and J 9 bases; nucleotides not matched to a gene: 26. The CDR3 runs 21 residues. This chain's CDR3 is CASSPPASSGEGHRPLWTQYF. CDR3 coding DNA: TGTGCCAGCTCACCACCGGCCAGTAGCGGGGAGGGGCACCGCCCCTTGTGGACGCAGTATTTT.

The table lists this clonotype with a few counts. This chain links TRBV20-1 with TRBJ1-2, with 7 bases that match TRBD1. The CDR3 is 14 residues long. The junction had 7 bases not matched to a gene; V was cut back by 4 bases and J by 2 bases. Germline V gives CDR1 DFQATT, CDR2 SNEGSKA (reference sequence). CDR3 bases: TGCAGTGCTACAGGGGGACAGATAAACTATGGCTACACCTTC. Protein sequence: CSATGGQINYGYTF.

This clonotype showed up many times. The chain recombines TRBV28 with TRBJ2-7; D not resolved. V lost 3 bases to trimming and J lost 2 bases, with 14 bases between them. Germline CDR1 and CDR2: MDHEN and SYDVKM. This CDR3 is 15 amino acids long. CDR3 sequence reads: CASSFKILLPYEQYF. The CDR3 nucleotides read TGTGCCAGCAGTTTTAAGATCCTCCTTCCCTACGAGCAGTACTTC.

This clonotype was counted a few times. The V gene is TRBV7-2, the J gene TRBJ2-6; D may be TRBD1 (5 bases). Germline values: CDR1 SGHTA, CDR2 FQGNSA. V shed 5 bases and J shed 2 bases, with 13 bases lying between them. This CDR3 has 16 residues. The CDR3 DNA reads as TGTGCCAGCAGCGGGCGGACACTTACTGGGGCCAACGTCCTGACTTTC. This translates into CASSGRTLTGANVLTF.

This clonotype was detected ten times or more. The J gene is TRBJ2-7, the V gene TRBV12-3 or TRBV12-4, with a tentative D call TRBD2 (6 bases). The CDR3 is made up of 15 amino acids. Trimming took off 6 bases at V and 5 bases at J, with 20 bases between the two ends. CDR3 coding DNA: TGTGCCAGCAGCCTACCGGGACTGGGTGTCGACGAGCAGTACTTC. Residues: CASSLPGLGVDEQYF.

The rearrangement uses TRBV11-2 and TRBJ2-7; 8 positions agree with TRBD2. CDR1 and CDR2 (germline): SGHAT, FQNNGV. The CDR3 has 14 residues. V gave up 3 bases and J gave up 3 bases; unmatched junction bases: 4. CDR3 region: CASSFGGAGYEQYV. In nucleotides, the CDR3 is TGTGCCAGCAGCTTCGGGGGGGCAGGCTACGAGCAGTACGTC.

This clonotype was counted ten times or more. The chain has TRBV20-1 and TRBJ2-7; D ambiguous. CDR1 and CDR2 (germline): DFQATT, SNEGSKA (reference sequence). Trimming removed 6 bases at V and 0 bases at J, with 15 bases between. The length of the CDR3 is 14 residues. Written as DNA, the CDR3 is TGCAGTGCCATACGTGGACGGTTCTCCTACGAGCAGTACTTC. Translated: CSAIRGRFSYEQYF.

Details on this clonotype: The junction differs from germline at one of its ends, possibly a read error. This chain connects TRBV7-9 to TRBJ2-1; 9 positions match TRBD2. Germline CDR1 and CDR2: SEHNR and FQNEAQ (reference sequence). This CDR3 has 15 amino acids. CDR3 in DNA: TGTGCCAGCAGCTCTAGCGGGGTTTCCTACGATGAGCAGTTCTTC. It codes for CASSSSGVSYDEQFF.

In its sample, this clonotype was seen a few times. The gene calls are TRBV6-1 and TRBJ1-6; 9 bases map to TRBD1. From germline, CDR1 is MNHNS and CDR2 SASEGT. The CDR3 has 16 residues. The J segment lost 6 bases and the V segment lost 6 bases, leaving 9 bases of the junction unmatched. CDR3 region: CASSNTGGGFNSPLHF. The CDR3 region has the DNA TGTGCCAGCAGCAACACAGGGGGCGGTTTTAATTCACCCCTCCACTTT.

The chain recombines TRBV30 with TRBJ1-1, with a weak D call TRBD1 (5 bases). There are 16 residues in the CDR3. Trimming removed 4 bases from V and 4 bases from J, with 22 bases in between. Germline loops: CDR1 GTSNPN, CDR2 SVGIG (reference sequence). The CDR3 DNA is TGTGCCTGGAATGTGGGCCCCGGGGGATTGAGCACTGAAGCTTTCTTT. This codes for CAWNVGPGGLSTEAFF.

This clonotype occurred many times. The J gene is TRBJ1-4, the V gene TRBV30; 7 bases line up with TRBD1. Germline loops: CDR1 GTSNPN, CDR2 SVGIG (reference sequence). The V and J ends lost 0 bases and 10 bases, in that order; junction bases with no gene match: 5. The length of the CDR3 is 13 residues. The CDR3 DNA reads as TGTGCCTGGAGTGTACAGGGGCTAGGAAAACTGTTTTTT. Translation: CAWSVQGLGKLFF.

In this sample, this clonotype turned up a few times. One end of the junction does not line up with germline, which may come from a read error. The V call is TRBV9, the J call TRBJ1-3; D is possibly TRBD1 (5 bases). This CDR3 is 14 amino acids long. Germline CDR1 reads SGDLS; CDR2 reads YYNGEE. The CDR3 loop is CASSAQVSGNTMYF. The CDR3 DNA follows: TGTGCCAGCAGCGCACAGGTCTCTGGAAACACCATGTATTTT.

This clonotype was counted at least ten times. V and J are TRBV7-9 and TRBJ2-2; possibly TRBD1 or TRBD2 for D (7 bases each). V was cut by 11 bases and J by 1 base, with 17 bases left in between. CDR1 SEHNR and CDR2 FQNEAQ come from the germline V gene (reference sequence). The CDR3 runs to 15 residues. The chain's CDR3 is CAGLDRDRNTGELFF. The CDR3 DNA sequence: TGTGCCGGACTAGACCGGGACAGGAACACCGGGGAGCTGTTTTTT. The entire variable domain, with the rest obtained from reference TRBV7-9 and TRBJ2-2, is as follows: DTGVSQNPRHKITKRGQNVTFRCDPISEHNRLYWYRQTLGQGPEFLTYFQNEAQLEKSRLLSDRFSAERPKGSFSTLEIQRTEQGDSAMYLCAGLDRDRNTGELFFGEGSRLTVL.

This clonotype was recorded many times. CDR3 loop: CASCQGNQPQHF. CDR3 coding DNA: TGTGCCAGCTGCCAGGGTAATCAGCCCCAGCATTTT. The rearrangement uses TRBV6-2 or TRBV6-3 and TRBJ1-5; weak D call: TRBD1 (5 bases). The CDR3 is 12 residues long. The germline V gene has CDR1 MNHEY and CDR2 SVGEGT. Trimming took off 8 bases at V and 4 bases at J, with 9 bases between the two ends.

The chain is built from TRBV6-6 and TRBJ2-6; D perhaps matches TRBD1 (6 bases). Deletions cut 0 bases from V and 4 bases from J, with 10 bases between. This CDR3 spans 16 amino acids. The V gene's germline CDR1 is MNHNY and CDR2 SVGAGI (reference sequence). Written as DNA, the CDR3 is TGTGCCAGCAGTTACTCGGGGGCGCGAGGGGCCAACGTCCTGACTTTC. Translating gives CASSYSGARGANVLTF.

This clonotype was detected ten times or more. J is TRBJ2-3 and V is TRBV5-1; 10 nucleotides align to TRBD2. The junction had 9 bases not matched to a gene; V was cut back by 4 bases and J by 1 base. There are 17 residues in the CDR3. CDR1 is SGHRS and CDR2 is YFSETQ in the germline V gene. The CDR3 coding sequence is TGCGCCAGCAGCCTGGAGAGCGGGAGGGGAGGCACAGATACGCAGTATTTT. It translates to CASSLESGRGGTDTQYF.

V usage is TRBV11-2 and J usage is TRBJ2-1; D remains unclear. Germline assignment: CDR1 SGHAT and CDR2 FQNNGV. V was pared by 8 bases and J by 10 bases, with 21 bases between. This CDR3 has 14 residues. CDR3 amino acids: CASSPRLLLGEQFF. DNA for the CDR3: TGTGCCAGCTCACCTCGCTTGCTTTTGGGCGAGCAGTTCTTC.